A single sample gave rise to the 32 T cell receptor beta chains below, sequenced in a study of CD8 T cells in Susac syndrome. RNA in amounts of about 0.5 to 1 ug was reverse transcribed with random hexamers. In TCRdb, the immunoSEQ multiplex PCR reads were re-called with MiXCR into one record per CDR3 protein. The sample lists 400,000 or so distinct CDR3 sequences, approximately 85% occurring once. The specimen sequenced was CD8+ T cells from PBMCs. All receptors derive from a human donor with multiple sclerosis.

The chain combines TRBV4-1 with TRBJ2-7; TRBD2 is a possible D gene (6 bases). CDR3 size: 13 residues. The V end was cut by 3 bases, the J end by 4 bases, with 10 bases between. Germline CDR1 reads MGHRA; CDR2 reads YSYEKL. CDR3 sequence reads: CASSQYGSYEQYF. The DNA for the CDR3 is TGCGCCAGCAGCCAGTACGGGAGTTACGAGCAGTACTTC.

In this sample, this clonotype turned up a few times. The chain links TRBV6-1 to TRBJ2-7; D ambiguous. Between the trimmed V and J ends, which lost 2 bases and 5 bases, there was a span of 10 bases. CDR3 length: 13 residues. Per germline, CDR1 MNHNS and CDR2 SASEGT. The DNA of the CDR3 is TGTGCCAGCAGTGAACTAGGGATTCACGAGCAGTACTTC. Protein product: CASSELGIHEQYF.

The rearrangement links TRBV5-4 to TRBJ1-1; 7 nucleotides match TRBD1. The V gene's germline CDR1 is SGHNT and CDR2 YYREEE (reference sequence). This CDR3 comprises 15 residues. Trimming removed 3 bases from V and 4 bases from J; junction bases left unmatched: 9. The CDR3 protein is CASSSGSTGPTEAFF. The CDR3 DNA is TGTGCCAGCAGCTCCGGATCGACAGGGCCCACTGAAGCTTTCTTT.

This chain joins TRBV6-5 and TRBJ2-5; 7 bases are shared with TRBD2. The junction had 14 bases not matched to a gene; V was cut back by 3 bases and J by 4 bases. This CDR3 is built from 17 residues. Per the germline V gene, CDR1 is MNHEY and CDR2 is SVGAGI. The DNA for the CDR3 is TGTGCCAGCAGTTATTTTGTTAGCGGGCCTCCGGGAGAGACCCAGTACTTC. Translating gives CASSYFVSGPPGETQYF.

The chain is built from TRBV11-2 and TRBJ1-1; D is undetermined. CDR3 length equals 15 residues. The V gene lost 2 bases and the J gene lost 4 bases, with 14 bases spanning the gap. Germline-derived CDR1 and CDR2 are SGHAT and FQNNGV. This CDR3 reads CASSLYGSEGTEAFF. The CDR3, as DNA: TGTGCCAGCAGCTTATACGGGTCGGAGGGCACTGAAGCTTTCTTT.

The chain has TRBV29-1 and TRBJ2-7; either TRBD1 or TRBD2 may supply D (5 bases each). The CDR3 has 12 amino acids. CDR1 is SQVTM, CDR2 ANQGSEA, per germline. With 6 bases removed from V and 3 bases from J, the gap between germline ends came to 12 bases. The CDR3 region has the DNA TGCAGCGTCCGAGGGGCCGGCTACGAGCAGTACTTC. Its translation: CSVRGAGYEQYF.

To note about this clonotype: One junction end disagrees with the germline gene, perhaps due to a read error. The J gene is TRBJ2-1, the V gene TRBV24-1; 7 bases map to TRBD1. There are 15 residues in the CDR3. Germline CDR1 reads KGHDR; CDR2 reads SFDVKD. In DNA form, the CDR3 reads TGTGCCACCAGTGCCCGGGACAGCTCCTTCAATGAGCAGTTCTTC. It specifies CATSARDSSFNEQFF.

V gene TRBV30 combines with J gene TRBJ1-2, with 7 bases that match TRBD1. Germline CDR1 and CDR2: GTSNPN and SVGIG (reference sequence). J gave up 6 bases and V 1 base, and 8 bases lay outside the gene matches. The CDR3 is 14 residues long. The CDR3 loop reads CAWSARTGGDGYTF. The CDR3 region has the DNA TGTGCCTGGAGTGCAAGGACAGGAGGCGATGGCTACACCTTC.

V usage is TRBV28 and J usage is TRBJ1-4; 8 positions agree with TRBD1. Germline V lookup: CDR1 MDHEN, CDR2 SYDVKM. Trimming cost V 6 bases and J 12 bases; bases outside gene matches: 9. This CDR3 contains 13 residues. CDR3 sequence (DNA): TGTGCCAGCAGGCCACAGGGGGTTGGCGAACTGTTTTTT. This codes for CASRPQGVGELFF.

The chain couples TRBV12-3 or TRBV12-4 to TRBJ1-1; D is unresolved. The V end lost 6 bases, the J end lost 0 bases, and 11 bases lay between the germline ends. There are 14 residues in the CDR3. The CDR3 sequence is CASSLNGLNTEAFF. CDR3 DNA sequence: TGTGCCAGCAGCTTGAATGGGCTGAACACTGAAGCTTTCTTT.

The CDR3 nucleotides read TGCGCCAGCAGCGGTGGATGGGGCGCGGCGAACACTGAAGCTTTCTTT. Protein product: CASSGGWGAANTEAFF. The chain employs TRBV5-1 and TRBJ1-1; maybe TRBD1 (5 bases). Deletions cut 4 bases from V and 1 base from J, with 17 bases between. Germline lookup yields CDR1 SGHRS and CDR2 YFSETQ. This CDR3 contains 16 residues.

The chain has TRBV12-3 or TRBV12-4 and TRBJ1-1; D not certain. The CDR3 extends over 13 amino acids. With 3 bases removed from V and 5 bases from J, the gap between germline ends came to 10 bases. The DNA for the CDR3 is TGTGCCAGCAGTTTGACCAGGCCGACTGAAGCTTTCTTT. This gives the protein CASSLTRPTEAFF.

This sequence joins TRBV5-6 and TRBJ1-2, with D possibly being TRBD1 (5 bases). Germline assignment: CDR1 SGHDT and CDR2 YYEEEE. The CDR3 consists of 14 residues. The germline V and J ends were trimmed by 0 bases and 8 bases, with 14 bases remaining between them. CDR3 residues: CASSLGGQGEGYTF. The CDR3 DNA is TGTGCCAGCAGCTTGGGGGGCCAGGGTGAAGGCTACACCTTC.

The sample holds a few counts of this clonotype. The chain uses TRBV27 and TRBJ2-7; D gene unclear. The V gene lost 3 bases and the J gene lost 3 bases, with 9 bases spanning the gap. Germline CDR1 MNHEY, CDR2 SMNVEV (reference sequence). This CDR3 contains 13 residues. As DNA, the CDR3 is TGTGCCAGCAGTTTTGGTTTGGGCTACGAGCAGTACTTC. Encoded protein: CASSFGLGYEQYF.

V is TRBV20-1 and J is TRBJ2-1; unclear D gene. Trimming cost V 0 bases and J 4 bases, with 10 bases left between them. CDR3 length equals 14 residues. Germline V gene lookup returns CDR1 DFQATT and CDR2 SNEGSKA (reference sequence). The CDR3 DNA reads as TGCAGTGCTAGAGATCTCTGGCGATACAATGAGCAGTTCTTC. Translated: CSARDLWRYNEQFF.

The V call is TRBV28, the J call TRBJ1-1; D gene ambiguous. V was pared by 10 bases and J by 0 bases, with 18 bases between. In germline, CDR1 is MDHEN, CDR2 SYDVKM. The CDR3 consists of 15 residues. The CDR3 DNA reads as TGTGCCACCAAGCACACGGTCTCCATGAACACTGAAGCTTTCTTT. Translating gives CATKHTVSMNTEAFF.

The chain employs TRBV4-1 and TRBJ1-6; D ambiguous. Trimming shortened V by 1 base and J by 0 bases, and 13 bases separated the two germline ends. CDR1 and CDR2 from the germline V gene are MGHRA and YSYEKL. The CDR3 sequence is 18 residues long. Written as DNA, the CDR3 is TGCGCCAGCAGCCAAGGAGGGCGGGTCAGCTCCTATAATTCACCCCTCCACTTT. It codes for CASSQGGRVSSYNSPLHF.

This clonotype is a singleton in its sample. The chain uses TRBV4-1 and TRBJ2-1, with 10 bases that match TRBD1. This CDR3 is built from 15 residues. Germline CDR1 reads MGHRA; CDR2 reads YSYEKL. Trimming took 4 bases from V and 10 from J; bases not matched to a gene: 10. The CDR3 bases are TGCGCCAGCAGCCCATGGGACAGGGGATATCGGGAGCAGTTCTTC. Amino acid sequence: CASSPWDRGYREQFF.

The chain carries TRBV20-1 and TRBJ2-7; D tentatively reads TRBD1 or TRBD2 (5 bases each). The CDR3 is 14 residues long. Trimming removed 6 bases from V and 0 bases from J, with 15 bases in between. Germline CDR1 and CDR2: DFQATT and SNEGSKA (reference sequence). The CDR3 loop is CSARGEGDSYEQYF. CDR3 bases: TGCAGTGCGCGAGGGGAAGGGGACTCCTACGAGCAGTACTTC.

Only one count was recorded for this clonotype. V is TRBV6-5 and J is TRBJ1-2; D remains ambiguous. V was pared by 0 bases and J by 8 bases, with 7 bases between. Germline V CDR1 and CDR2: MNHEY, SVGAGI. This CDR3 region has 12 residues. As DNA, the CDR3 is TGTGCCAGCAGTTACTCGAAGGAAGGCTACACCTTC. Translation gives CASSYSKEGYTF.

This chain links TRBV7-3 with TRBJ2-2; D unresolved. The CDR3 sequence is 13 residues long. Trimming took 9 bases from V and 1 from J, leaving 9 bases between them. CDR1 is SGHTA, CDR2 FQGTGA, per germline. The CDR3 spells CASQTENTGELFF. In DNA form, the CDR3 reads TGTGCCAGTCAAACGGAGAACACCGGGGAGCTGTTTTTT.

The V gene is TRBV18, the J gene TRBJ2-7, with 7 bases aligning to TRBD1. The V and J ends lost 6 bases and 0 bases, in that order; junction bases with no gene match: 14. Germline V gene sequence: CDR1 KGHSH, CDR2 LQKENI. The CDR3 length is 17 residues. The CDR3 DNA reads TGTGCCAGCTCGCCGCACAGGGGTCTCTTCTTCTCCTACGAGCAGTACTTC. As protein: CASSPHRGLFFSYEQYF.

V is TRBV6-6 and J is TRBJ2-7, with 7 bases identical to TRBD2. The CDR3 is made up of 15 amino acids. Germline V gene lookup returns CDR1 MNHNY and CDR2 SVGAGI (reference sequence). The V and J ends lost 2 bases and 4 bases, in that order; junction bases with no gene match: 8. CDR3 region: CASSYATSSGYEQYF. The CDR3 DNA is TGTGCCAGCAGTTACGCGACGTCTAGCGGTTACGAGCAGTACTTC.

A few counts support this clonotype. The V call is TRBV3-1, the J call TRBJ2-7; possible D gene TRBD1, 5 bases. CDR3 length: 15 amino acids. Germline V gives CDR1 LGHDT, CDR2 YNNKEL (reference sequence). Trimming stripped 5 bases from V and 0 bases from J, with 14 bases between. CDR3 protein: CASSTAPTASYEQYF. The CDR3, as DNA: TGTGCCAGCAGCACAGCCCCGACAGCCTCCTACGAGCAGTACTTC.

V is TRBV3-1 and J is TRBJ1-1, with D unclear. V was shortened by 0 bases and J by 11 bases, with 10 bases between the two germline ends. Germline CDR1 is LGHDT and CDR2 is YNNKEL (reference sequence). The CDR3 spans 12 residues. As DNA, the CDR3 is TGTGCCAGCAGCCAAGATGAGCAGGAGGCTTTCTTT. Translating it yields CASSQDEQEAFF.

The CDR3 loop reads CASSEELWGGARTDTQYF. CDR3 in DNA: TGTGCCAGCAGTGAAGAACTGTGGGGGGGGGCGCGCACAGATACGCAGTATTTT. The chain carries TRBV6-1 and TRBJ2-3; D perhaps matches TRBD2 (7 bases). V lost 1 base, J lost 1 base, and 18 bases lay in between. CDR1 is MNHNS, CDR2 SASEGT, per germline. The CDR3 is made up of 18 amino acids.

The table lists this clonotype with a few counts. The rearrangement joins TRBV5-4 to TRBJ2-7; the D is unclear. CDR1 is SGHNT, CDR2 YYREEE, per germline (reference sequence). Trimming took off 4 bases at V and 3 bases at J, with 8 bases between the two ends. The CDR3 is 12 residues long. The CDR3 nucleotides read TGTGCCAGCAGCGCCAACAACTACGAGCAGTACTTC. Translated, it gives CASSANNYEQYF. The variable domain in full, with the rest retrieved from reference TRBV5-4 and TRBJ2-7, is ETGVTQSPTHLIKTRGQQVTLRCSSQSGHNTVSWYQQALGQGPQFIFQYYREEENGRGNFPPRFSGLQFPNYSSELNVNALELDDSALYLCASSANNYEQYFGPGTRLTVT.

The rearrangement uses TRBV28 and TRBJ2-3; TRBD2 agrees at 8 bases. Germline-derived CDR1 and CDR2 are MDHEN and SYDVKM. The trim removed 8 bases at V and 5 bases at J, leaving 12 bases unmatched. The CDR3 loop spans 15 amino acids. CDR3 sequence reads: CASGKLAERVDTQYF. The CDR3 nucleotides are TGTGCCAGCGGTAAACTAGCGGAAAGGGTAGATACGCAGTATTTT. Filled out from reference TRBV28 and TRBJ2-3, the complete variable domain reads DVKVTQSSRYLVKRTGEKVFLECVQDMDHENMFWYRQDPGLGLRLIYFSYDVKMKEKGDIPEGYSVSREKKERFSLILESASTNQTSMYLCASGKLAERVDTQYFGPGTRLTVL.

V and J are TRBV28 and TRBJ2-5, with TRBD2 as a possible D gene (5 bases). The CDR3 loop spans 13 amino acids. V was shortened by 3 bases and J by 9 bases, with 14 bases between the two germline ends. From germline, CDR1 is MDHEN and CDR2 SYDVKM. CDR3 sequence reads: CASSFRGGRAQYF. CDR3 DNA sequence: TGTGCCAGCAGTTTTAGAGGAGGAAGAGCCCAGTACTTC.

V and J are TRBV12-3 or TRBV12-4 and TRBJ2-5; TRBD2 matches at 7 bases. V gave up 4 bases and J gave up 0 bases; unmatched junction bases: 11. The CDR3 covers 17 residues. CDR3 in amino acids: CASSYATSESYQETQYF. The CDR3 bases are TGTGCCAGCAGTTACGCCACTAGCGAGAGCTACCAAGAGACCCAGTACTTC.

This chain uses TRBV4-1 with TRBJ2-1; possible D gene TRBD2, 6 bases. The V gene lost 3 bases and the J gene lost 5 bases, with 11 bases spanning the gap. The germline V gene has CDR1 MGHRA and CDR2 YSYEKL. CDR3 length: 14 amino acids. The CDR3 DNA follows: TGCGCCAGCAGCCATGTGACTAGTGACAATGAGCAGTTCTTC. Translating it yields CASSHVTSDNEQFF.

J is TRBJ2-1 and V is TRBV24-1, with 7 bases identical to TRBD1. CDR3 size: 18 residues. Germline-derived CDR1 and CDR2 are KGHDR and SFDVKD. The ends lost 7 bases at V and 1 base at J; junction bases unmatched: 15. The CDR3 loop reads CATSSSLTGVSSYNEQFF. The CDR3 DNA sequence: TGTGCCACCAGCTCTTCTCTAACAGGGGTCTCGTCCTACAATGAGCAGTTCTTC.